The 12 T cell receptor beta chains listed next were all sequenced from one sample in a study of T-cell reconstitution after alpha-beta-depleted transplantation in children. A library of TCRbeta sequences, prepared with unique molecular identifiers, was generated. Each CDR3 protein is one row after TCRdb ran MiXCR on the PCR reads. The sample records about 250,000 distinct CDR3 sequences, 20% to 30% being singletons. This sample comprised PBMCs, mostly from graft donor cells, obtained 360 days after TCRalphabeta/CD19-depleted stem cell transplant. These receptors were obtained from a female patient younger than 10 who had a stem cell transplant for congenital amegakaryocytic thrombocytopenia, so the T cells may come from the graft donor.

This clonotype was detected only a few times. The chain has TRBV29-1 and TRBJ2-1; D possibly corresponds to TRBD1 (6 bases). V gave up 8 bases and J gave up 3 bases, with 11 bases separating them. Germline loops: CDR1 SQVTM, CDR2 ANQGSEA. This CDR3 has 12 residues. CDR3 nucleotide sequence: TGCAGCACACCACAGGGCTACAATGAGCAGTTCTTC. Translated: CSTPQGYNEQFF.

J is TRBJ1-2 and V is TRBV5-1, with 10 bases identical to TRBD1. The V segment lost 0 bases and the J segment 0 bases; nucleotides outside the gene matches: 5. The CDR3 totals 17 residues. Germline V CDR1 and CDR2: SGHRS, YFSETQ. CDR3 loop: CASSLGPGQGANYGYTF. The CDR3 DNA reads TGCGCCAGCAGCTTGGGCCCTGGACAGGGGGCTAACTATGGCTACACCTTC.

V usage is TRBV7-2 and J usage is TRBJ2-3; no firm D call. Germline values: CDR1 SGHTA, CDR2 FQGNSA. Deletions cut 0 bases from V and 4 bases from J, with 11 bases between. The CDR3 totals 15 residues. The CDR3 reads CASSLAVYSPDTQYF. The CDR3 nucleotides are TGTGCCAGCAGCTTAGCAGTATATTCCCCAGATACGCAGTATTTT.

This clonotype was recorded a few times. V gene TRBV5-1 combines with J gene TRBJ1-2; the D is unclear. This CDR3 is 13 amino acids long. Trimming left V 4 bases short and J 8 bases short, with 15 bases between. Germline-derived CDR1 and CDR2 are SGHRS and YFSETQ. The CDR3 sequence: CASSLRVDGGYTF. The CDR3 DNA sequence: TGCGCCAGCAGCCTCCGGGTCGACGGGGGCTACACCTTC.

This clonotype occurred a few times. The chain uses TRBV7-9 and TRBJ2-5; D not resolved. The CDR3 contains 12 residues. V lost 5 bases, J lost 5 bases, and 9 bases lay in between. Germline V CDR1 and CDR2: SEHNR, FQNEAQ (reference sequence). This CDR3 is CASSRRTETQYF. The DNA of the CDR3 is TGTGCCAGCAGCAGACGTACGGAGACCCAGTACTTC.

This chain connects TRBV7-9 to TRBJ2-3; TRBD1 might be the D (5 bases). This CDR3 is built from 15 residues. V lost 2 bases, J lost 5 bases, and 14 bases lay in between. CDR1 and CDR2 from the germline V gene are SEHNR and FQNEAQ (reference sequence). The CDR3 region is CASSLPRDAEDTQYF. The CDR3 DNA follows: TGTGCCAGCAGCTTACCCAGGGATGCGGAAGATACGCAGTATTTT.

CDR3: CASSQVEGVSYEQYF. The CDR3 DNA follows: TGCGCCAGCAGCCAAGTTGAGGGGGTCTCCTACGAGCAGTACTTC. This sequence joins TRBV4-1 and TRBJ2-7; possible D gene TRBD1, 6 bases. Trimming shortened V by 1 base and J by 0 bases, and 10 bases separated the two germline ends. This CDR3 region has 15 residues. Germline CDR1 is MGHRA and CDR2 is YSYEKL.

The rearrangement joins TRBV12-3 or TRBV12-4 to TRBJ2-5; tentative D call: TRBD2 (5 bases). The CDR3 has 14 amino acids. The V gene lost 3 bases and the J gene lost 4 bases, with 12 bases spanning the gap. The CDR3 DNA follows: TGTGCCAGCAGTTTTAATCTACGGGGAGAGACCCAGTACTTC. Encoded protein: CASSFNLRGETQYF.

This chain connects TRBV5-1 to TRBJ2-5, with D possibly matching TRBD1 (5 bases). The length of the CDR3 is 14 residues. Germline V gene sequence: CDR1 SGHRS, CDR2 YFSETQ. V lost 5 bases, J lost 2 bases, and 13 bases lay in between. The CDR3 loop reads CASSWSGQQETQYF. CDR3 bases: TGCGCCAGCAGTTGGTCCGGACAACAAGAGACCCAGTACTTC.

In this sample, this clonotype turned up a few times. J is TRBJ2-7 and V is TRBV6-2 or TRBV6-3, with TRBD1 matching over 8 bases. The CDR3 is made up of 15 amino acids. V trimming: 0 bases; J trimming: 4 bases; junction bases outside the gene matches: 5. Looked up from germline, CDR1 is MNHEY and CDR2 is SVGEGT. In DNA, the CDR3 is TGTGCCAGCAGTTACTCTCAGGGGGCGGTGTACGAGCAGTACTTC. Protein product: CASSYSQGAVYEQYF.

CDR3 in amino acids: CASSQATIKRNTIYF. The CDR3 bases are TGCGCCAGCAGCCAAGCGACGATCAAGAGAAACACCATATATTTT. The chain is built from TRBV4-3 and TRBJ1-3; D ambiguous. The length of the CDR3 is 15 residues. V dropped 1 base and J dropped 5 bases, with 12 bases sitting between them. Per germline, CDR1 LGHNA and CDR2 YSLEER.

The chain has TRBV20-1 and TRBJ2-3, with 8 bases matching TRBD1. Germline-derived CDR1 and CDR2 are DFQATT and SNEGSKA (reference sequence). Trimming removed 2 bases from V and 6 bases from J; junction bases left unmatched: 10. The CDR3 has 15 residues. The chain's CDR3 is CSARSDRAGGDTQYF. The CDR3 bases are TGCAGTGCTAGATCGGACAGGGCCGGTGGGGATACGCAGTATTTT.